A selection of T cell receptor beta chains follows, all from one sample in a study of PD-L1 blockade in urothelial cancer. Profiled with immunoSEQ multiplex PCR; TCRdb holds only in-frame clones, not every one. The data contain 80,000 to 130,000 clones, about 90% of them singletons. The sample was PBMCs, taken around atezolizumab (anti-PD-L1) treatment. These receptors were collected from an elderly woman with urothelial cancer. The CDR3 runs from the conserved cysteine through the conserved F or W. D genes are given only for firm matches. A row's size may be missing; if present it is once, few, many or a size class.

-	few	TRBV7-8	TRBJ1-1	TGTGCCAGCAGCTTATACAGCACTGAAGCTTTCTTT	CASSLYSTEAFF
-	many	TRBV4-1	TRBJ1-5	TGCGCCAGCAGCATCGGGGATAGCAATCAGCCCCAGCATTTT	CASSIGDSNQPQHF
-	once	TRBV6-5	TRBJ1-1	TGTGCCAGCAGTACGCCCGGGACACCGAACACTGAAGCTTTCTTT	CASSTPGTPNTEAFF
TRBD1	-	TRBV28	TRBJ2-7	TGTGCCAGCAGTTCCCCCGGACAGGGGTTCTCCTACGAGCAGTACTTC	CASSSPGQGFSYEQYF
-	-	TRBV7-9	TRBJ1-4	TGTGCCAGCAGCCGACAACTTGCAACTAATGAAAAACTGTTTTTT	CASSRQLATNEKLFF
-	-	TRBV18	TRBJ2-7	TGTGCCAGCTCACCACCAAGTCGGTCAGGGTACGAGCAGTACTTC	CASSPPSRSGYEQYF
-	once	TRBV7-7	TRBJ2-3	TGTGCCAGCAGCTTAGGGAAAGGGGCTAGCACAGATACGCAGTATTTT	CASSLGKGASTDTQYF
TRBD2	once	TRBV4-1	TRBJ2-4	TGCGCCAGCAGCCAAGCGGGCGGTAGCGGGATAGGAAACATTCAGTACTTC	CASSQAGGSGIGNIQYF
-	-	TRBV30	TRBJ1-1	TGTGCCTGGACCCCCACAGGGTCCCTAAACACTGAAGCTTTCTTT	CAWTPTGSLNTEAFF
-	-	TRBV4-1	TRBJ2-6	TGCGCCAGCAGCCAAACAGGGTCGTTCTCTGGGGCCAACGTCCTGACTTTC	CASSQTGSFSGANVLTF
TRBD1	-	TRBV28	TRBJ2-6	TGTGCCAGCAGTTTATATGAGACAGGGCTGAACGTCCTGACTTTC	CASSLYETGLNVLTF
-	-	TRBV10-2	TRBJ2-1	TGCGCCAGCAGTGAGCAGGGTGGCAATGAGCAGTTCTTC	CASSEQGGNEQFF
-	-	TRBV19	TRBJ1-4	TGTGCCAGTAGTATTGGGGGGGGTCGCTCGGAAAAACTGTTTTTT	CASSIGGGRSEKLFF
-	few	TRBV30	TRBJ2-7	TGTGCCTCCACTTATGGACATCTCTACGAGCAGTACTTC	CASTYGHLYEQYF
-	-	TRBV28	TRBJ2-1	TGTGCCAGCAGCTTCAGGGGGGCCGGGGGTGAGCAGTTCTTC	CASSFRGAGGEQFF
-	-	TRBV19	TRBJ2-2	TGTGCCAGTAGTCAACCTTCGGGAGCGAACACCGGGGAGCTGTTTTTT	CASSQPSGANTGELFF
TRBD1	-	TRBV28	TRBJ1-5	TGTGCCACCCTTACACAGGGGGCGCGGGGCAATCAGCCCCAGCATTTT	CATLTQGARGNQPQHF
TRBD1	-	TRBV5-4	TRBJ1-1	TGTGCCAGCAGTCGACAGGGGCTGGGGACTGAAGCTTTCTTT	CASSRQGLGTEAFF
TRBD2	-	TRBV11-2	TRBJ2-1	TGTGCCAGCAGCTTAGTACTAGCGGGAGAGGGTGAGCAGTTCTTC	CASSLVLAGEGEQFF
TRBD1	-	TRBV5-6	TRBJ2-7	TGTGCCAGCAGCTTCCGGGACAGGGGACCCTACGAGCAGTACTTC	CASSFRDRGPYEQYF
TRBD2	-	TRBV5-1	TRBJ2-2	TGCGCCAGCAGAGTAGCGGGGGGCAAGGGGAAGGAGCTGTTTTTT	CASRVAGGKGKELFF
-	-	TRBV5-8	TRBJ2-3	TGTGCCAGCAGCTTTCCGGGGGTGGGAGATACGCAGTATTTT	CASSFPGVGDTQYF
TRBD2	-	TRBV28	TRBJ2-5	TGTGCCAGCGACCGAAAGGGTAGCGGGAGAGTAGGGGAGACCCAGTACTTC	CASDRKGSGRVGETQYF
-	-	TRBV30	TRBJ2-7	TGTGCCTGGAGTGGGACCCCGGAGGCCTACGAGCAGTACTTC	CAWSGTPEAYEQYF
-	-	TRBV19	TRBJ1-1	TGTGCCAGTAGTAGTAGGGGCAGGAACACTGAAGCTTTCTTT	CASSSRGRNTEAFF
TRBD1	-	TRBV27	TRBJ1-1	TGTGCCAGCAGTTTGCGGGGACAGAGACTTGAAGCTTTCTTT	CASSLRGQRLEAFF
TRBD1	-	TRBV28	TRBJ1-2	TGTGCCAGCAGTCCACCGGGAGGGGGCAGTCAAGGCTACACCTTC	CASSPPGGGSQGYTF
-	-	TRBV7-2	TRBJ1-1	TGTGCCAGCAGCCCGGGGGTATGGGACACTGAAGCTTTCTTT	CASSPGVWDTEAFF
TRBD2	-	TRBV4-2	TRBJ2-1	TGTGCCAGCAGCCAAGAGCCTAGCGGGAGGGGGGGCAATGAGCAGTTCTTC	CASSQEPSGRGGNEQFF
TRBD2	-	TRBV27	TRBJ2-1	TGTGCCAGCGGCCCTACCCGGCCTAGCGGGATCAATGAGCAGTTCTTC	CASGPTRPSGINEQFF
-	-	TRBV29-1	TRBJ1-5	TGCAGCGTTGGCGGACAGAATCAGCCCCAGCATTTT	CSVGGQNQPQHF
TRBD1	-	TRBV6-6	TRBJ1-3	TGTGCCAGCAGCCTCGGGACAGTGATCTCTGGAAACACCATATATTTT	CASSLGTVISGNTIYF
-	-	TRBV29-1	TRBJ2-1	TGCAGCTCGCGGGGTGGCAATGAGCAGTTCTTC	CSSRGGNEQFF
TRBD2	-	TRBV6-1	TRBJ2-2	TGTGCCAGCAGTGGGATGTGGGGACTAGCGGGATCCACCGGGGAGCTGTTTTTT	CASSGMWGLAGSTGELFF
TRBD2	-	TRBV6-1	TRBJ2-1	TGTGCCAGCGGTAAAGCGGGAGGGTTATACAATGAGCAGTTCTTC	CASGKAGGLYNEQFF
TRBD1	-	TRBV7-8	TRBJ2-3	TGTGCCAGCAGCCCAGGACAGGGTGTTGGCACAGATACGCAGTATTTT	CASSPGQGVGTDTQYF
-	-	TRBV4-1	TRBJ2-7	TGCGCCAGCAGCCAAGGTGAGGGAGGTCGCTCCTACGAGCAGTACTTC	CASSQGEGGRSYEQYF
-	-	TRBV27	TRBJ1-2	TGTGCCAGCAGTCCTATGACAAACCCATCCTATGGCTACACCTTC	CASSPMTNPSYGYTF
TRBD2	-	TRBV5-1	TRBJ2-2	TGCGCCAGCAGCCCGCGGACTAGCGGGAGCACCGGGGAGCTGTTTTTT	CASSPRTSGSTGELFF
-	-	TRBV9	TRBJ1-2	TGTGCCAGCAGCGGAGTATCACAGGGCGATTTGTATGGCTACACCTTC	CASSGVSQGDLYGYTF
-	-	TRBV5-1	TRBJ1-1	TGCGCCAGCAGCTTGTACGGGGAGGGGACTGAAGCTTTCTTT	CASSLYGEGTEAFF